This T cell receptor (beta chain) was profiled in a study of blood T cell repertoires in COVID-19. Study as a whole: Samples taken during acute and convalescent COVID-19 were collected in the United States, Italy and Spain. The cDNA or gDNA used as material had been derived from T cells, B-cell-depleted T cells, or PBMCs.

This CDR3 contains 16 residues. Trimming pared 4 bases from V and 0 bases from J, leaving 13 bases between. The germline V gene has CDR1 SGHNT and CDR2 YYREEE (reference sequence). The study drew participants aged 18 to 89 years from around 24 US areas. Researchers sorted participants into cohorts using their self-reported clinical history. Produced via immunoSEQ multiplex PCR; TCRdb's table is partial and in-frame only. Here the sample spans about 330,000 clones, 87% being singletons. The receptor was isolated from a young woman who had recovered from COVID-19. Sequences were obtained from PBMCs or T cells enriched from blood (not recorded which). J is TRBJ2-2 and V is TRBV5-4, with D tentatively TRBD2 (5 bases). The CDR3 loop reads CASSPRRDSNTGELFF. DNA of the CDR3: TGTGCCAGCAGCCCGCGACGGGATTCGAACACCGGGGAGCTGTTTTTT.